Given below is one TCR beta chain in context. This specimen belongs to a study of shared T cell receptors in the human thymus. Only in-frame clones appear in the TCRdb table, and some are missing; sequencing was by immunoSEQ multiplex PCR. The repertoire holds approximately 68,000 clones, with 90% to 95% as singletons. Trimming took 3 bases from V and 4 from J; bases not matched to a gene: 4. Per germline, CDR1 SGHTA and CDR2 FQGNSA. The CDR3 spans 16 residues. The chain uses TRBV7-2 and TRBJ1-5; 12 bases map to TRBD1. This receptor was identified in a human donor. Sequencing was done on a sample of thymocytes. In DNA, the CDR3 is TGTGCCAGCAGCTTCCGGGACAGGGGGCTTAATCAGCCCCAGCATTTT. Its translation: CASSFRDRGLNQPQHF. The complete variable domain, with remaining parts taken from reference TRBV7-2 and TRBJ1-5, reads GAGVSQSPSNKVTEKGKDVELRCDPISGHTALYWYRQSLGQGLEFLIYFQGNSAPDKSGLPSDRFSAERTGGSVSTLTIQRTQQEDSAVYLCASSFRDRGLNQPQHFGDGTRLSIL.